This entry concerns a single TCR beta chain. It lacks a known antigen. No qualities accompany the bases; no much larger clone lies one base away. This specimen comes from a study of Ad26.COV2.S vaccination and SARS-CoV-2 variants (dated by TCRdb to the early 2020s). For context, the study as a whole: Vaccine-arm donors came from COV1001, a multicentre, randomized, double-blind, placebo-controlled phase I-IIa trial of Ad26.COV2.S in healthy adults. Dosing of Ad26.COV2.S was intramuscular, at either 5x10^10 or 1x10^11 viral particles, delivered as one shot or as two shots spaced 56 days apart. A total of 32 samples were included in the TCR-sequenced set, comprising 19 Ad26.COV2.S vaccine recipients, 5 placebo recipients and 8 SARS-CoV-2 convalescent individuals. Investigators remained blinded to trial group allocation during experiments and outcome assessment. Trial participants were randomized into five groups of five: low-dose or high-dose Ad26.COV2.S given once or twice, or placebo on both occasions. The specificity and breadth of SARS-CoV-2-reactive T cell receptors after Ad26.COV2.S vaccination were assessed by TCRbeta repertoire sequencing. Broad study findings and their caveats: According to the authors, total T cell responses may have been underestimated by the TCR breadth and depth analyses. Vaccine and placebo recipients had similar non-spike TCR breadth, a finding consistent with the vaccine containing only spike. Compared with placebo recipients, Ad26.COV2.S recipients showed higher spike-specific TCR breadth (P = 0.0014). Comparing responses between vaccine doses or regimens was not something the study was powered to do. After vaccination, substantial breadth of spike-specific CD8+ and CD4+ T cell responses was reported.

TCRbeta CDR3 regions were sequenced with the immunoSEQ Assay. After extraction, genomic DNA underwent amplification by bias-controlled multiplex PCR, followed by high-throughput sequencing. The original methods were these. To quantify the absolute abundance of every unique TCRbeta CDR3 region, sequences were collapsed and filtered. Usable DNA was measured by amplifying reference genes present in all nucleated cells, and TCRbeta template counts were normalized to that usable DNA to estimate T cell fraction. Repertoire TCRs were annotated as SARS-CoV-2-specific by exact matching of V gene, CDR3 amino acid sequence and J gene to a known reactive TCR set. The reference SARS-CoV-2 TCR set came from MIRA and was filtered for enrichment in COVID-19-positive ImmuneCODE repertoires, removing public or cross-reactive TCRs. Using the MIRA antigens, annotated TCRs were further analysed by specific ORF or by position within an ORF. Depth was the summed frequency of annotated unique rearrangements, while breadth was defined as annotated unique rearrangements over total unique productive rearrangements. Two-sided Wilcoxon rank-sum tests were used to compare TCR breadth between groups. In TCRdb, the immuneACCESS table is reduced to in-frame sequences with V and J assigned. These tables do not hold every clone; where another copy was compared, an unresolved V gene accounts for under half, and the others remain unexplained. V, J and clone size were drawn from that table, and D and trimming were deduced from the DNA. This sample holds hundreds of thousands of clones; about 91% were observed only once. The top ten constitute 2.5% of the sample.

The treatment or condition tag for this specimen amounts to: about 20 received Ad26.COV2.S at low or high dose, single or two shots; 5 received placebo; per-sample allocation not given. Repertoires of vaccine and placebo recipients were sequenced from samples collected on day 63 after the first injection. Cohort 1b enrolled 20 to 30 adults aged 18-55 years at a single site in Boston, USA, between 29 July and 7 August 2020. Ad26.COV2.S was a replication-incompetent adenovirus type 26 vector expressing a prefusion-stabilized SARS-CoV-2 spike protein from the original Wuhan strain. The CDR3 sequence holds 11 residues, the cysteine and phenylalanine included. Only the CDR3 region is kept as DNA, spanning 33 bases read in frame from base 1. The junction carries 4 bases between V and J, which are trimmed by 6 bases and 4 bases respectively. The CDR1 and CDR2 encoded by the germline V gene (reference sequence) are MNHNY and SVGAGI.

The specimen comprised peripheral blood, sampled in a trial of Ad26.COV2.S vaccine versus placebo. This TCR derives from a person aged 18 to 65 who received the Ad26.COV2.S COVID-19 vaccine or a placebo. The sequence links TRBV6-6 to TRBJ1-5, with the identity of the D gene unclear. At the DNA level, the sequence is TGTGCCAGCAGCTCAAATCAGCCCCAGCATTTT. It specifies CASSSNQPQHF.